The 20 T cell receptor beta chains below come from one sample, sequenced in a study of blood T cell repertoires in COVID-19. The repertoire was sequenced with immunoSEQ multiplex PCR; TCRdb's copy has only in-frame clones and lacks some. Among 350,000 or so clones listed, 80% to 90% were seen once. The material sequenced was PBMCs or T cells enriched from blood (not recorded which). The receptors derive from a woman in her forties with acute COVID-19.

The V call is TRBV4-1, the J call TRBJ1-4; D not resolved. V dropped 0 bases and J dropped 6 bases, with 11 bases sitting between them. The CDR3 runs to 15 residues. The germline V gene has CDR1 MGHRA and CDR2 YSYEKL. This CDR3 is CASSQEGGGYEKLFF. CDR3 nucleotide sequence: TGCGCCAGCAGCCAAGAAGGTGGAGGGTATGAAAAACTGTTTTTT.

As to this clone: The DNA is left out, because the CDR3 cannot be placed on it with certainty; the CDR3 is given as TCRdb lists it. The chain uses TRBV29-1 and TRBJ1-1. The germline CDR1 and CDR2 sequences are SQVTM and ANQGSEA. The CDR3 comprises 11 residues, both ends counted. CDR3 residues: CGYVGGGNTFF.

This sequence joins TRBV18 and TRBJ2-7; the D gene is possibly TRBD1 (6 bases). This CDR3 region has 14 residues. V was trimmed by 3 bases and J by 5 bases, leaving 14 bases between them. In germline, CDR1 is KGHSH, CDR2 LQKENI. The CDR3 DNA reads TGTGCCAGCTCACCGTCCAGGACAGCGAACGAGCAGTACTTC. Its translation: CASSPSRTANEQYF. Based on the CDR3 plus reference TRBV18 and TRBJ2-7, the full variable domain is NAGVMQNPRHLVRRRGQEARLRCSPMKGHSHVYWYRQLPEEGLKFMVYLQKENIIDESGMPKERFSAEFPKEGPSILRIQQVVRGDSAAYFCASSPSRTANEQYFGPGTRLTVT.

The genes are TRBV11-2 and TRBJ1-2, with D unclear. The CDR3 length is 14 residues. CDR1 and CDR2 from the germline V gene are SGHAT and FQNNGV. With 0 bases removed from V and 4 bases from J, the gap between germline ends came to 9 bases. The CDR3 reads CASSLERGGYGYTF. The CDR3 coding sequence is TGTGCCAGCAGCTTAGAGCGGGGTGGCTATGGCTACACCTTC.

V is TRBV5-4 and J is TRBJ2-1; 9 positions agree with TRBD1. Trimming at V came to 0 bases and at J to 8 bases, leaving 6 bases not matched to a gene. The germline gives CDR1 SGHNT, CDR2 YYREEE (reference sequence). The CDR3 runs 15 residues. CDR3 amino acids: CASSLGGQGRDEQFF. The CDR3 nucleotides are TGTGCCAGCAGCTTGGGGGGACAGGGTCGGGATGAGCAGTTCTTC.

The rearrangement uses TRBV2 and TRBJ1-4; 10 bases fit TRBD1. V was pared by 5 bases and J by 7 bases, with 4 bases of the junction left unmatched. Germline CDR1 is SNHLY and CDR2 is FYNNEI. This CDR3 is built from 14 residues. The chain's CDR3 is CASSPGTGVEKLFF. The CDR3 DNA follows: TGTGCCAGCAGTCCCGGGACAGGGGTTGAAAAACTGTTTTTT.

The genes are TRBV7-9 and TRBJ1-4; the D gene is possibly TRBD1 (5 bases). The V end was cut by 3 bases, the J end by 5 bases, with 10 bases between. This CDR3 has 14 residues. Per germline, CDR1 SEHNR and CDR2 FQNEAQ (reference sequence). CDR3 residues: CASSFTRQNEKLFF. The CDR3, as DNA: TGTGCCAGCAGCTTCACTCGACAGAATGAAAAACTGTTTTTT.

The chain couples TRBV6-5 to TRBJ2-7; 11 bases line up with TRBD2. CDR3 length: 15 residues. CDR1 and CDR2 from the germline V gene are MNHEY and SVGAGI. V was pared by 5 bases and J by 1 base, with 4 bases of the junction left unmatched. Here the CDR3 reads CASSRGTSGSYEQYF. The CDR3, as DNA: TGTGCCAGCAGTCGCGGGACTAGCGGTTCCTACGAGCAGTACTTC.

V usage is TRBV7-9 and J usage is TRBJ2-7, with D hard to call. CDR3 length: 12 residues. Looked up from germline, CDR1 is SEHNR and CDR2 is FQNEAQ (reference sequence). Trimming cost V 5 bases and J 1 base, with 6 bases left between them. The CDR3 DNA reads as TGTGCCAGCAGCCCCGGGTCCTACGAGCAGTACTTC. This translates into CASSPGSYEQYF. The whole variable domain, filled in from reference TRBV7-9 and TRBJ2-7, reads DTGVSQNPRHKITKRGQNVTFRCDPISEHNRLYWYRQTLGQGPEFLTYFQNEAQLEKSRLLSDRFSAERPKGSFSTLEIQRTEQGDSAMYLCASSPGSYEQYFGPGTRLTVT.

The chain carries TRBV4-2 and TRBJ1-2; tentative D call: TRBD1 (5 bases). V dropped 1 base and J dropped 5 bases, with 14 bases sitting between them. The length of the CDR3 is 15 residues. CDR1 and CDR2 from the germline V gene are LGHNA and YNFKEQ. The CDR3 protein is CASSQGLGGRYGYTF. CDR3 in DNA: TGTGCCAGCAGCCAAGGCCTCGGGGGGAGGTATGGCTACACCTTC.

In the case of this clone: Other DNA sequences in the sample encode the same CDR3. This rearrangement joins TRBV27 to TRBJ1-1, with D possibly TRBD1 on 5 matching bases. Germline V CDR1 and CDR2: MNHEY, SMNVEV (reference sequence). This CDR3 has 14 residues. V lost 2 bases and J lost 0, with 7 bases in between. The CDR3 region is CASSLRGMNTEAFF. The CDR3 DNA reads as TGTGCCAGCAGTTTACGGGGGATGAACACTGAAGCTTTCTTT.

There are a few counts of this clone. This CDR3 is also generated by other DNA sequences in the sample. The rearrangement joins TRBV6-5 to TRBJ1-2; D might be TRBD1 (5 bases). Trimming left V 4 bases short and J 4 bases short, with 10 bases between. The germline CDR1 and CDR2 sequences are MNHEY and SVGAGI. The CDR3 runs to 13 residues. The CDR3 DNA sequence: TGTGCCAGCAGTTTGCAGGGTACCTATGGCTACACCTTC. This gives the protein CASSLQGTYGYTF.

The V and J genes are TRBV5-1 and TRBJ2-7; tentatively, D is TRBD2 (6 bases). CDR1 is SGHRS and CDR2 is YFSETQ in the germline V gene. This CDR3 is built from 13 residues. V lost 3 bases to trimming and J lost 3 bases, with 10 bases between them. CDR3 DNA sequence: TGCGCCAGCAGCTGGACCGGGGGCTACGAGCAGTACTTC. Encoded protein: CASSWTGGYEQYF.

V and J are TRBV13 and TRBJ1-6; possible D gene TRBD1, 5 bases. The germline CDR1 and CDR2 sequences are PRHDT and FYEKMQ (reference sequence). The CDR3 is 19 residues long. Trimming removed 5 bases at V and 0 bases at J, with 20 bases between. The chain's CDR3 is CASSAQWGVRGSYNSPLHF. As DNA, the CDR3 is TGTGCCAGCAGCGCCCAATGGGGGGTGCGTGGCTCCTATAATTCACCCCTCCACTTT.

This chain joins TRBV5-1 and TRBJ1-4; 7 bases agree with TRBD1. The ends lost 0 bases at V and 5 bases at J; junction bases unmatched: 7. The length of the CDR3 is 16 residues. The germline CDR1 and CDR2 sequences are SGHRS and YFSETQ. The CDR3 region is CASSLAPRTGNEKLFF. The CDR3 DNA reads as TGCGCCAGCAGCTTGGCCCCTAGGACAGGAAATGAAAAACTGTTTTTT.

In its sample, this clone was seen a few times. This rearrangement joins TRBV11-2 to TRBJ1-5; D might be TRBD1 (5 bases). V was trimmed by 3 bases and J by 1 base, leaving 10 bases between them. CDR1 is SGHAT, CDR2 FQNNGV, per germline. The CDR3 totals 15 residues. The CDR3 DNA reads as TGTGCCAGCAGCTTGTCAGGGCTCAGCAATCAGCCCCAGCATTTT. It translates to CASSLSGLSNQPQHF.

V gene TRBV28 combines with J gene TRBJ1-2; weak D call: TRBD1 (5 bases). The CDR3 extends over 16 amino acids. Trimming removed 4 bases from V and 4 bases from J, with 19 bases in between. CDR1 is MDHEN and CDR2 is SYDVKM in the germline V gene. CDR3 amino acids: CASSSPTVPGLYGYTF. The CDR3 region has the DNA TGTGCCAGCAGTTCGCCGACAGTGCCCGGGCTCTATGGCTACACCTTC.

The chain carries TRBV7-3 and TRBJ2-1, with 7 positions matching TRBD2. CDR1 SGHTA and CDR2 FQGTGA come from the germline V gene. CDR3 length: 15 amino acids. The J segment lost 7 bases and the V segment lost 2 bases, leaving 8 bases of the junction unmatched. CDR3 DNA sequence: TGTGCCAGCAGCTTATCTCACCTCGGGGGGAATGAGCAGTTCTTC. This encodes CASSLSHLGGNEQFF. Looking up the rest from reference TRBV7-3 and TRBJ2-1 gives the full variable domain: GAGVSQTPSNKVTEKGKYVELRCDPISGHTALYWYRQSLGQGPEFLIYFQGTGAADDSGLPNDRFFAVRPEGSVSTLKIQRTERGDSAVYLCASSLSHLGGNEQFFGPGTRLTVL.

The V and J genes are TRBV7-3 and TRBJ2-3, with 7 bases lining up with TRBD1. The CDR3 loop spans 14 amino acids. V was pared by 3 bases and J by 2 bases, with 2 bases of the junction left unmatched. CDR1 and CDR2 from the germline V gene are SGHTA and FQGTGA. CDR3 loop: CASSLDRYTDTQYF. The CDR3 nucleotides read TGTGCCAGCAGCTTGGACAGGTACACAGATACGCAGTATTTT.

This chain connects TRBV11-2 to TRBJ2-5, with a weak D call TRBD1 (6 bases). The CDR3 is 15 residues long. From germline, CDR1 is SGHAT and CDR2 FQNNGV. The V gene lost 0 bases and the J gene lost 5 bases, with 13 bases spanning the gap. CDR3 nucleotides: TGTGCCAGCAGCTTAGATCGTGGGGGCTGGGAGACCCAGTACTTC. The encoded protein is CASSLDRGGWETQYF. The variable domain in full, completed from reference TRBV11-2 and TRBJ2-5, reads EAGVAQSPRYKIIEKRQSVAFWCNPISGHATLYWYQQILGQGPKLLIQFQNNGVVDDSQLPKDRFSAERLKGVDSTLKIQPAKLEDSAVYLCASSLDRGGWETQYFGPGTRLLVL.